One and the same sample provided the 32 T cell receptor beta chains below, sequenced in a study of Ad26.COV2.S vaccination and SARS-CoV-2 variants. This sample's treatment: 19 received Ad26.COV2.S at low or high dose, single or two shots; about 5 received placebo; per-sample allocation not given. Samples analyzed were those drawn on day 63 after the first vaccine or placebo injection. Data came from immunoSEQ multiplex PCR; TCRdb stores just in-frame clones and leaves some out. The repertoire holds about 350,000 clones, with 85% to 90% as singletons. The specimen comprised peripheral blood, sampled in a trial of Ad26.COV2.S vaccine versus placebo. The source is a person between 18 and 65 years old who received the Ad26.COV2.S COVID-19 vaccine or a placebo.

The CDR3, as DNA: TGTGCCATCAGTGGGAGCGGGGGTCACAGTTCCTACAATGAGCAGTTCTTC. Its protein product is CAISGSGGHSSYNEQFF. The chain joins TRBV10-3 to TRBJ2-1; 8 bases agree with TRBD2. Unmatched junction bases numbered 9, after V lost 4 bases and J lost 1 base. The CDR3 contains 17 residues. Germline assignment: CDR1 ENHRY and CDR2 SYGVKD.

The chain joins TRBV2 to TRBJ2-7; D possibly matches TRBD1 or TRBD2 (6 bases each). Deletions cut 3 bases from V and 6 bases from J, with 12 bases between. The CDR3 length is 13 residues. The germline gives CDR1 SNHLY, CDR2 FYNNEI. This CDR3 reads CASSDRGGVEQYF. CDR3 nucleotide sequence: TGTGCCAGCAGTGACAGGGGAGGTGTCGAGCAGTACTTC. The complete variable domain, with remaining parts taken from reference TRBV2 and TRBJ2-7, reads EPEVTQTPSHQVTQMGQEVILRCVPISNHLYFYWYRQILGQKVEFLVSFYNNEISEKSEIFDDQFSVERPDGSNFTLKIRSTKLEDSAMYFCASSDRGGVEQYFGPGTRLTVT.

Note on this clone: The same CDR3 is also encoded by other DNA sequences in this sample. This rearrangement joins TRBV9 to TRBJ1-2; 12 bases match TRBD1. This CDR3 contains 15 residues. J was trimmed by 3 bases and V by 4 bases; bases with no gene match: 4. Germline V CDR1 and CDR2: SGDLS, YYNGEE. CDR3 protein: CASSTGTGGDYGYTF. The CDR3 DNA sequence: TGTGCCAGCAGCACCGGGACAGGGGGCGACTATGGCTACACCTTC.

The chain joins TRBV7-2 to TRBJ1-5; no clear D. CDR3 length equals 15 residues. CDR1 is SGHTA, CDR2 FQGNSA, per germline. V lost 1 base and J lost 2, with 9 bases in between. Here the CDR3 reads CASSLGNVGNQPQHF. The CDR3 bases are TGTGCCAGCAGCTTAGGCAACGTAGGCAATCAGCCCCAGCATTTT.

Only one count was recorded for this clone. In DNA, the CDR3 is TGTGCCAGCAGTTACACCGGACTAGCGGACACCGGGGAGCTGTTTTTT. Protein sequence: CASSYTGLADTGELFF. The chain couples TRBV6-5 to TRBJ2-2; 10 nucleotides agree with TRBD2. V lost 2 bases, J lost 3 bases, and 3 bases stayed unmatched. This CDR3 region has 16 residues. The V gene's germline CDR1 is MNHEY and CDR2 SVGAGI.

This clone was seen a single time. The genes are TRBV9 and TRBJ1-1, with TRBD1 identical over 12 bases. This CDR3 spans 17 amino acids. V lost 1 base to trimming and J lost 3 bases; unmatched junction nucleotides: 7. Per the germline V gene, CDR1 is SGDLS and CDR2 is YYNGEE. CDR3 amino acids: CASSVSPGTGGHTEAFF. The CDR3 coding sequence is TGTGCCAGCAGCGTATCCCCCGGGACAGGGGGCCACACTGAAGCTTTCTTT.

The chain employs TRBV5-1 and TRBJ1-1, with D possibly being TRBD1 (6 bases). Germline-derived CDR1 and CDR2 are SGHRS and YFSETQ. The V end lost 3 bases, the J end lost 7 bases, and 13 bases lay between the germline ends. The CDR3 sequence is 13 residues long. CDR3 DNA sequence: TGCGCCAGCAGCTCTGGACAGTCGAATGAAGCTTTCTTT. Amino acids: CASSSGQSNEAFF. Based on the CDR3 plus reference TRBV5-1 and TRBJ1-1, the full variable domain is KAGVTQTPRYLIKTRGQQVTLSCSPISGHRSVSWYQQTPGQGLQFLFEYFSETQRNKGNFPGRFSGRQFSNSRSEMNVSTLELGDSALYLCASSSGQSNEAFFGQGTRLTVV.

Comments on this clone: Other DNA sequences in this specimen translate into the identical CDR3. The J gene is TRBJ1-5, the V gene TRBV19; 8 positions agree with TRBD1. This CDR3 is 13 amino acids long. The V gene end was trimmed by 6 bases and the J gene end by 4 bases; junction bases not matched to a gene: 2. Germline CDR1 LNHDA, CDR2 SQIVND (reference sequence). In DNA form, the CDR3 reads TGTGCCAGTAGAGACAGGGGAAATCAGCCCCAGCATTTT. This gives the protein CASRDRGNQPQHF.

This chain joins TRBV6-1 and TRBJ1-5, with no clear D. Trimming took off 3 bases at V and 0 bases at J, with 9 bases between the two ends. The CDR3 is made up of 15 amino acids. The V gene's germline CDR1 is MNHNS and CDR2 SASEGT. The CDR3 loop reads CASSERRISNQPQHF. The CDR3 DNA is TGTGCCAGCAGTGAGCGACGGATTAGCAATCAGCCCCAGCATTTT.

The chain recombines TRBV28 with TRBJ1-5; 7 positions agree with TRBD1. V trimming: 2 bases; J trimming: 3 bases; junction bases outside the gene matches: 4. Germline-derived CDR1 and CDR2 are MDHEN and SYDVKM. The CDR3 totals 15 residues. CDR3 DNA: TGTGCCAGCAGTTTACCCGGGACAGACAATCAGCCCCAGCATTTT. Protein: CASSLPGTDNQPQHF.

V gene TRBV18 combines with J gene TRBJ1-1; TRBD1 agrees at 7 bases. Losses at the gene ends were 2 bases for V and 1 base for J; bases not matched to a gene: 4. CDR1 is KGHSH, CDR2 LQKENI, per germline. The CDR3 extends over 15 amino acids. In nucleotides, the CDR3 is TGTGCCAGCTCACCAGGACAGGTACCGAACACTGAAGCTTTCTTT. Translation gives CASSPGQVPNTEAFF.

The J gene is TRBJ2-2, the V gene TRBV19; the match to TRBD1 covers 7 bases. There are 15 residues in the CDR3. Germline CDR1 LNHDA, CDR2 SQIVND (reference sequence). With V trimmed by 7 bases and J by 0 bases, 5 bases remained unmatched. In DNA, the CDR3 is TGTGCCAGTATCCGAGGGGGCGCGAACACCGGGGAGCTGTTTTTT. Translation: CASIRGGANTGELFF. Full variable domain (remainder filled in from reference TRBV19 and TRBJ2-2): DGGITQSPKYLFRKEGQNVTLSCEQNLNHDAMYWYRQDPGQGLRLIYYSQIVNDFQKGDIAEGYSVSREKKESFPLTVTSAQKNPTAFYLCASIRGGANTGELFFGEGSRLTVL.

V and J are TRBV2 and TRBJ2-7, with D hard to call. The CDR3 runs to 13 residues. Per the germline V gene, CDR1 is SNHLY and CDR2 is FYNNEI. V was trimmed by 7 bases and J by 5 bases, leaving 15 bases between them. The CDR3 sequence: CASNRPATNEQYF. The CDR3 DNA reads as TGTGCCAGCAACCGACCCGCGACCAACGAGCAGTACTTC.

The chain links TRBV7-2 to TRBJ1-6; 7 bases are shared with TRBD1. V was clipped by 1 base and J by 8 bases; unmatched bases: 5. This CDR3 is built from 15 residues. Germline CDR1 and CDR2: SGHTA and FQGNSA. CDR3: CASSLVRQGYSPLHF. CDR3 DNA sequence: TGTGCCAGCAGCTTAGTACGACAGGGCTATTCACCCCTCCACTTT.

As DNA, the CDR3 is TGTGCCAGTAGTACAGGACAGCCCTACAATGAGCAGTTCTTC. Protein product: CASSTGQPYNEQFF. The gene calls are TRBV19 and TRBJ2-1; D is possibly TRBD1 (6 bases). The V end lost 4 bases, the J end lost 2 bases, and 9 bases lay between the germline ends. Germline V gene data show CDR1 as LNHDA and CDR2 as SQIVND (reference sequence). The CDR3 consists of 14 residues. The full variable domain, its missing parts supplied by reference TRBV19 and TRBJ2-1, is DGGITQSPKYLFRKEGQNVTLSCEQNLNHDAMYWYRQDPGQGLRLIYYSQIVNDFQKGDIAEGYSVSREKKESFPLTVTSAQKNPTAFYLCASSTGQPYNEQFFGPGTRLTVL.

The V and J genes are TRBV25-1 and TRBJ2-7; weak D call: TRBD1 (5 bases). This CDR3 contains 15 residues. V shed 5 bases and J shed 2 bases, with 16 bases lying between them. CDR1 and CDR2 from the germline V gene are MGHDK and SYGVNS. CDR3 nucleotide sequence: TGTGCCAGCAGTCTCCGCAACAGGCTCACCTACGAGCAGTACTTC. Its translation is CASSLRNRLTYEQYF.

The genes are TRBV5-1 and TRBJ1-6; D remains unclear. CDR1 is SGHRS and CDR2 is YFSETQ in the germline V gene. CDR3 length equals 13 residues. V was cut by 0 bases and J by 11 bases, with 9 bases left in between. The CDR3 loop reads CASSLVGSPPLHF. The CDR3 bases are TGCGCCAGCAGCTTGGTGGGGAGTCCACCCCTCCACTTT.

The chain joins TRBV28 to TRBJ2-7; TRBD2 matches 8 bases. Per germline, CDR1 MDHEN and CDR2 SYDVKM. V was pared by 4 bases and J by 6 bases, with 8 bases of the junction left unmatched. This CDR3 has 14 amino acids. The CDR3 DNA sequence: TGTGCCAGCAGTTCGGGGACTAGTTCAGTCGAGCAGTACTTC. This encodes CASSSGTSSVEQYF.

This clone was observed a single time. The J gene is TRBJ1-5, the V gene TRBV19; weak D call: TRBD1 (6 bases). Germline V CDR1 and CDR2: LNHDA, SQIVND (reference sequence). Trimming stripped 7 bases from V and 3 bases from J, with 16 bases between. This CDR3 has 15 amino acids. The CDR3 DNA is TGTGCCAGTACCGATGGTAGGGGGTACAATCAGCCCCAGCATTTT. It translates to CASTDGRGYNQPQHF.

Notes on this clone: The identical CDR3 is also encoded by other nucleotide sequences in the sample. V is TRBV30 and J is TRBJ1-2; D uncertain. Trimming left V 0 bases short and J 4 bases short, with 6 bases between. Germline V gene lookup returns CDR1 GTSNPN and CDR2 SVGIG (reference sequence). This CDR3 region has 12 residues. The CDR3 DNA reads TGTGCCTGGAGTGTCGGCGGCTATGGCTACACCTTC. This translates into CAWSVGGYGYTF.

As DNA, the CDR3 is TGCGCCAGCAGTGAGTCCTACATCTTCTCTCAGATAACCTACGAGCAGTACTTC. It translates to CASSESYIFSQITYEQYF. The chain couples TRBV10-2 to TRBJ2-7; no definite D call. Trimming cost V 0 bases and J 2 bases, with 20 bases left between them. The CDR3 is 18 residues long. Germline assignment: CDR1 WSHSY and CDR2 SAAADI.

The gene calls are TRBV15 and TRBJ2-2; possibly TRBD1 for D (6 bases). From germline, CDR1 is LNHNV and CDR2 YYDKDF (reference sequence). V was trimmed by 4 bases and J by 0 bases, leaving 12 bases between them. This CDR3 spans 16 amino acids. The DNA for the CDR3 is TGTGCCACCAGCATTAGGACAGCTCCGAACACCGGGGAGCTGTTTTTT. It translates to CATSIRTAPNTGELFF.

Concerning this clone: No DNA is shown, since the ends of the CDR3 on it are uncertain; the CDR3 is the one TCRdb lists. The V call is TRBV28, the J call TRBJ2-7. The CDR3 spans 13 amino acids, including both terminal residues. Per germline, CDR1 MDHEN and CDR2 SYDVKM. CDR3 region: CASSLSFGRGTYF.

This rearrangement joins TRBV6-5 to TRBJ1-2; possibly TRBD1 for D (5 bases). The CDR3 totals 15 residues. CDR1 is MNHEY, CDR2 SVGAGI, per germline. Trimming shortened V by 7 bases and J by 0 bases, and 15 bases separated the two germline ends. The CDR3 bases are TGTGCCAGCACCGGGGGACCGAGAGCTAACTATGGCTACACCTTC. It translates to CASTGGPRANYGYTF.

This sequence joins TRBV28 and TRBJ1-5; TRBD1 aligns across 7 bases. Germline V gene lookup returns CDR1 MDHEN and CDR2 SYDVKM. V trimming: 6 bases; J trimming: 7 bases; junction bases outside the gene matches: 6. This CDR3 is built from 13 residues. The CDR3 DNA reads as TGTGCCAGCAGGGACAGGTTGGGACAGCCCCAGCATTTT. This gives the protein CASRDRLGQPQHF.

The DNA for the CDR3 is TGTGCCAGCAGTGATCACAGAACCTTCTATAGCAATCAGCCCCAGCATTTT. It specifies CASSDHRTFYSNQPQHF. The V gene is TRBV25-1, the J gene TRBJ1-5; D ambiguous. Germline loops: CDR1 MGHDK, CDR2 SYGVNS. This CDR3 spans 17 amino acids. Trimming pared 3 bases from V and 0 bases from J, leaving 15 bases between.

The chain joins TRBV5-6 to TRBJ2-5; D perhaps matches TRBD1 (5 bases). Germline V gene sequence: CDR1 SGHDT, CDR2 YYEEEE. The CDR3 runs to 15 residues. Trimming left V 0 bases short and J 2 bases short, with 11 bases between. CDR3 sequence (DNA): TGTGCCAGCAGCTTGGGACAGTTACGTCAAGAGACCCAGTACTTC. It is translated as CASSLGQLRQETQYF.

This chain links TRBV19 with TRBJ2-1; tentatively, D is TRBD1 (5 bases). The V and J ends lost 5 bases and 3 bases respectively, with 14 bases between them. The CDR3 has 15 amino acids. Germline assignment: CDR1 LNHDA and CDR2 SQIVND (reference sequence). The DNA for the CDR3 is TGTGCCAGTAGTCGAGGAAGGGGCGGCTACAATGAGCAGTTCTTC. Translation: CASSRGRGGYNEQFF.

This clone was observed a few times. The CDR3 DNA sequence: TGTGCCAGCAGGGAAAAAGACAGGGCCTACTACGAGCAGTACTTC. Protein sequence: CASREKDRAYYEQYF. The chain carries TRBV5-4 and TRBJ2-7; 7 bases agree with TRBD1. Looked up from germline, CDR1 is SGHNT and CDR2 is YYREEE (reference sequence). This CDR3 comprises 15 residues. V lost 5 bases to trimming and J lost 3 bases; unmatched junction nucleotides: 11.

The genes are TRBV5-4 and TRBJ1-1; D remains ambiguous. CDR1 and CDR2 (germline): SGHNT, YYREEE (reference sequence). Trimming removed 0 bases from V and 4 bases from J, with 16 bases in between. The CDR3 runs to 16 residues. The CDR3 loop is CASSLDITGLGTEAFF. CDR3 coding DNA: TGTGCCAGCAGCTTGGATATTACGGGTTTGGGCACTGAAGCTTTCTTT.

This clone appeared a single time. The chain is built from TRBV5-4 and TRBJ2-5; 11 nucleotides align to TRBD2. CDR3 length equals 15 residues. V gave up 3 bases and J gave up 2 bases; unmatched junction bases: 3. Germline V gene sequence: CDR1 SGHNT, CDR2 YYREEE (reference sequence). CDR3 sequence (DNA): TGTGCCAGCAGCTCTAGCGGGGGGAGGCAAGAGACCCAGTACTTC. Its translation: CASSSSGGRQETQYF.

The CDR3 DNA follows: TGTGCCAGCAGCTTACAAGGGTATGAGCAGTTCTTC. The encoded protein is CASSLQGYEQFF. The V and J genes are TRBV11-2 and TRBJ2-1; D gene uncertain. The ends were cut back, 2 bases at V and 8 bases at J, with 7 bases in the middle. The CDR3 runs 12 residues. Germline CDR1 is SGHAT and CDR2 is FQNNGV.